This T cell receptor (beta chain) was recorded in a study of control samples from healthy donors and cancer patients. Sample share makes this clone medium-sized (0.01 to 0.1%). TCRdb's table, derived via immunoSEQ multiplex PCR, lists solely in-frame clones and lacks some. The data contain under 110,000 clones, about 89% of them seen just once; the ten biggest clones take up roughly 7.7%. This CDR3 region has 13 residues. V was shortened by 5 bases and J by 7 bases, with 12 bases between the two germline ends. Germline CDR1 is SGHTA and CDR2 is FQGTGA. The rearrangement joins TRBV7-3 to TRBJ2-1, with a possible D match to TRBD2 (5 bases). The receptor's source is a man aged 25 to 40 in good health. Sequencing input: blood. This chain's CDR3 is CASSRGTTNEQFF. CDR3 in DNA: TGTGCCAGCAGCCGGGGTACTACGAATGAGCAGTTCTTC.